This passage covers 10 T cell receptor beta chains from one sample sequenced in a study of blood T cell repertoires in COVID-19. Generated by immunoSEQ multiplex PCR, the TCRdb table keeps only in-frame clones and is missing some. This sample has approximately 470,000 clones, with 87% found just once. The sequenced sample was PBMCs or T cells enriched from blood (not recorded which). The receptors originated from a woman younger than 35 who had recovered from COVID-19.

The gene calls are TRBV7-9 and TRBJ1-5; D is perhaps TRBD1 (5 bases). The CDR3 loop spans 15 amino acids. The ends were cut back, 2 bases at V and 2 bases at J, with 10 bases in the middle. Per germline, CDR1 SEHNR and CDR2 FQNEAQ (reference sequence). CDR3 amino acids: CASSLTQGGNQPQHF. The CDR3 coding sequence is TGTGCCAGCAGCTTAACCCAGGGCGGCAATCAGCCCCAGCATTTT. Combining the CDR3 with reference TRBV7-9 and TRBJ1-5 gives the whole variable domain DTGVSQNPRHKITKRGQNVTFRCDPISEHNRLYWYRQTLGQGPEFLTYFQNEAQLEKSRLLSDRFSAERPKGSFSTLEIQRTEQGDSAMYLCASSLTQGGNQPQHFGDGTRLSIL.

The DNA of the CDR3 is TGTGCCAGCAGCTTTACAGGGGTAGGGGAGCTGTTTTTT. This translates into CASSFTGVGELFF. J is TRBJ2-2 and V is TRBV5-6; TRBD1 agrees at 7 bases. Looked up from germline, CDR1 is SGHDT and CDR2 is YYEEEE. With 2 bases clipped from V and 8 bases from J, the junction kept 3 bases outside the gene matches. This CDR3 has 13 amino acids.

The gene calls are TRBV3-1 (or the pseudogene TRBV3-2) and TRBJ2-7, with D uncertain. The CDR3 length is 14 residues. Per germline, CDR1 LGHDT and CDR2 YNNKEL (reference sequence). V was trimmed by 1 base and J by 2 bases, leaving 9 bases between them. The CDR3 protein is CASSQVGPTYEQYF. CDR3 coding DNA: TGTGCCAGCAGCCAAGTTGGGCCCACCTACGAGCAGTACTTC.

The chain joins TRBV19 to TRBJ1-5; the D gene is possibly TRBD1 (6 bases). The CDR3 sequence is 15 residues long. Germline V CDR1 and CDR2: LNHDA, SQIVND (reference sequence). V was clipped by 3 bases and J by 0 bases, with 9 bases between them. CDR3 amino acids: CASSIPGDSNQPQHF. CDR3 nucleotide sequence: TGTGCCAGTAGTATCCCAGGGGATAGCAATCAGCCCCAGCATTTT.

The CDR3 protein is CASSAGTGSGREQYF. CDR3 nucleotide sequence: TGTGCCAGCAGTGCCGGGACAGGGTCGGGGAGGGAGCAGTACTTC. The gene calls are TRBV27 and TRBJ2-7; TRBD1 aligns across 9 bases. The V gene's germline CDR1 is MNHEY and CDR2 SMNVEV (reference sequence). Germline trimming cut 5 bases from V and 7 bases from J; bases unmatched to any gene: 12. The CDR3 has 15 amino acids.

The chain couples TRBV27 to TRBJ1-2, with TRBD1 as a possible D gene (6 bases). The CDR3 consists of 15 residues. Germline lookup yields CDR1 MNHEY and CDR2 SMNVEV (reference sequence). Trimming shortened V by 2 bases and J by 4 bases, and 14 bases separated the two germline ends. The CDR3: CASSLRTGLVYGYTF. The CDR3 DNA sequence: TGTGCCAGCAGTTTACGTACAGGGCTGGTCTATGGCTACACCTTC.

This rearrangement joins TRBV5-1 to TRBJ1-2; D unclear. Germline assignment: CDR1 SGHRS and CDR2 YFSETQ. The CDR3 length is 14 residues. V lost 0 bases to trimming and J lost 10 bases, with 16 bases between them. The CDR3 is CASSLGGGEHDYTF. The CDR3 coding sequence is TGCGCCAGCAGCTTGGGAGGAGGAGAGCACGACTACACCTTC.

The V gene is TRBV28, the J gene TRBJ1-4, with 7 nucleotides matching TRBD1. Germline CDR1 is MDHEN and CDR2 is SYDVKM. J gave up 0 bases and V 6 bases, and 4 bases lay outside the gene matches. CDR3 length equals 15 residues. CDR3 in DNA: TGTGCCAGCAGCCCAGGGGGTTCAACTAATGAAAAACTGTTTTTT. Its translation is CASSPGGSTNEKLFF.

V usage is TRBV7-9 and J usage is TRBJ1-2, with D tentatively TRBD1 (5 bases). This CDR3 region has 12 residues. V was clipped by 5 bases and J by 4 bases, with 8 bases between them. The germline CDR1 and CDR2 sequences are SEHNR and FQNEAQ (reference sequence). The CDR3 sequence: CASSTTGYGYTF. The DNA for the CDR3 is TGTGCCAGCAGCACCACAGGCTATGGCTACACCTTC.

V usage is TRBV11-2 and J usage is TRBJ1-2; TRBD1 agrees at 9 bases. This CDR3 has 13 amino acids. V dropped 4 bases and J dropped 4; count of bases not matched to a gene: 1. Germline CDR1 reads SGHAT; CDR2 reads FQNNGV. The CDR3 spells CASSSTGGYGYTF. The CDR3 coding sequence is TGTGCCAGCAGCTCGACAGGGGGCTATGGCTACACCTTC.